The following is a T cell receptor (beta chain) sequence with its context. This sample is part of a study of blood T cell repertoires in COVID-19. The method was immunoSEQ multiplex PCR; TCRdb's version includes in-frame clones alone and lacks a portion of them. The sample records 150,000 or so clones, 85% to 90% being singletons. CDR1 is LNHNV and CDR2 is YYDKDF in the germline V gene (reference sequence). The junction had 7 bases not matched to a gene; V was cut back by 2 bases and J by 6 bases. The CDR3 is made up of 15 amino acids. Sequencing was done on a sample of peripheral blood. The genes are TRBV15 and TRBJ1-1, with 9 nucleotides matching TRBD1. This TCR came from a woman in her 70s with acute or convalescent COVID-19. The CDR3 bases are TGTGCCACCAGCAGACCCGGGACAGGGAGGCCTGAAGCTTTCTTT. Its protein product is CATSRPGTGRPEAFF.